These 15 T cell receptor beta chains came from one sample sequenced in a study of tumor-infiltrating lymphocytes in primary liver carcinoma (dated by TCRdb to 2015 to 2018). TRIzol reagent was used to extract blood RNA from unsorted whole blood, while the DNeasy Blood & Tissue kit provided the germline DNA. The data were produced on an Illumina HiSeq 2500. Using a constant-region primer and ProtoScript II reverse transcriptase, TCRbeta-specific cDNA was reverse-transcribed from around 520 ng total RNA. TCRbeta libraries were built with three nested multiplex PCR rounds, a slightly modified ARM-PCR procedure. Each of the first two PCR rounds ran for approximately 9 cycles and used multiplex TRBV1-TRBV30 forward primers together with a Cbeta reverse primer. The public reads were reanalyzed by TCRdb: fastp trimming at Q25, MiXCR alignment, in-frame beta chains only. Each CDR3 protein appears once, grouped with its most common genes and DNA. The sample has approximately 320,000 distinct CDR3 sequences on record, approximately 58% of them singletons. Of the sample, about a sixth falls within the top ten clones.

Specimen: peripheral blood. All receptors derive from a woman aged 25-40 years with primary liver carcinoma and hepatitis B virus infection.

The chain has TRBV7-3 and TRBJ2-2, with D tentatively TRBD2 (6 bases). The V end lost 3 bases, the J end lost 5 bases, and 16 bases lay between the germline ends. Looked up from germline, CDR1 is SGHTA and CDR2 is FQGTGA. CDR3 length: 16 amino acids. CDR3 DNA: TGTGCCAGCAGCTTGGGTGGGGAGGTTCCTACCGGGGAGCTGTTTTTT. Translation: CASSLGGEVPTGELFF. Drawing the rest from reference TRBV7-3 and TRBJ2-2, the complete variable domain is GAGVSQTPSNKVTEKGKYVELRCDPISGHTALYWYRQSLGQGPEFLIYFQGTGAADDSGLPNDRFFAVRPEGSVSTLKIQRTERGDSAVYLCASSLGGEVPTGELFFGEGSRLTVL.

A few counts support this clonotype. The missing conserved phenylalanine or tryptophan at the end of this CDR3 makes a read error likely. The gene calls are TRBV5-5 and TRBJ2-2, with a weak D call TRBD2 (5 bases). The CDR3 consists of 16 residues. From germline, CDR1 is SGHKS and CDR2 YYEKEE (reference sequence). The CDR3 reads CVSRSGPLLSTGELFS. CDR3 DNA sequence: TGTGTCAGCAGGAGCGGACCGCTCTTGTCTACCGGGGAGCTGTTTTCT.

Concerning this clonotype: Compared with germline, one end of the junction differs, possibly owing to a read error. The rearrangement uses TRBV6-1 and TRBJ1-1; D may be TRBD1 (5 bases). The germline gives CDR1 MNHNS, CDR2 SASEGT. This CDR3 has 14 residues. CDR3 in DNA: TGTGCCAGCAGTTTCCGGGGCGAGGGCACTGGAGCTTTCTTT. It translates to CASSFRGEGTGAFF.

Note on this clonotype: Germline and junction disagree at one end, which may indicate a read error. In DNA, the CDR3 is TGTGCCAGCAGTTTAGTACGTCAGTCCAGCACAAATACGCAGTATTTT. It encodes CASSLVRQSSTNTQYF. The chain employs TRBV12-3 or TRBV12-4 and TRBJ2-3, with unresolved D. The CDR3 covers 16 residues.

The chain has TRBV4-1 and TRBJ1-2, with unresolved D. The CDR3 consists of 16 residues. In germline, CDR1 is MGHRA, CDR2 YSYEKL. Trimming removed 2 bases at V and 3 bases at J, with 16 bases between. The CDR3 here is CASSQSIRTVYYGYTF. CDR3 sequence (DNA): TGCGCCAGCAGCCAATCGATCCGAACGGTTTACTATGGCTACACCTTC.

This clonotype has only one observation. The rearrangement uses TRBV5-6 and TRBJ2-1, with a possible D match to TRBD2 (5 bases). Germline V gives CDR1 SGHDT, CDR2 YYEEEE. CDR3 length equals 12 residues. V was pared by 5 bases and J by 10 bases, with 13 bases between. The CDR3 region is CASSTPREEQFF. In DNA form, the CDR3 reads TGTGCCAGCAGTACTCCCCGGGAAGAGCAGTTCTTC.

On this clonotype itself: A much larger clone is a single base away; this may be a read error. CDR3 in DNA: TGTGCCAGCACCCCTGTGGCCGAAGGATACAATGAGCAGTTCTTC. Translating gives CASTPVAEGYNEQFF. The chain has TRBV6-2 or TRBV6-3 and TRBJ2-1, with unresolved D. The CDR3 spans 15 residues. Trimming pared 7 bases from V and 4 bases from J, leaving 17 bases between. CDR1 and CDR2 (germline): MNHEY, SVGEGT.

Only one count was recorded for this clonotype. The junction shows a germline mismatch at one end, possibly a read error. The CDR3 DNA follows: TGTGCCAGCAAAAAACAGGGGTTAAGCACAGATACGCAATATTTT. It codes for CASKKQGLSTDTQYF. The chain uses TRBV12-3 or TRBV12-4 and TRBJ2-3; TRBD1 matches 7 bases. This CDR3 is 15 amino acids long.

Turning to this clonotype: This CDR3 fails to terminate in the conserved phenylalanine or tryptophan, so it likely reflects a read error. The chain recombines TRBV11-2 with TRBJ2-3, with 7 bases lining up with TRBD2. V was pared by 5 bases and J by 0 bases, with 11 bases of the junction left unmatched. Germline lookup yields CDR1 SGHAT and CDR2 FQNNGV. This CDR3 spans 17 amino acids. CDR3 sequence reads: CASSRRSISGSTDTQYL. Written as DNA, the CDR3 is TGTGCCAGCAGCAGACGAAGTATTAGCGGGAGCACAGATACGCAGTATTTG.

Notes on this clonotype: This may arise from a read error, as a much more abundant clone is one base away. The chain uses TRBV29-1 and TRBJ2-7; TRBD1 matches at 7 bases. The CDR3 is made up of 16 amino acids. CDR1 and CDR2 from the germline V gene are SQVTM and ANQGSEA. CDR3 amino acids: CNVLSCLDRRLYEQYF. As DNA, the CDR3 is TGCAACGTACTCTCGTGTCTGGACAGGAGACTATACGAGCAGTACTTC.

V and J are TRBV29-1 and TRBJ2-7; D perhaps matches TRBD1 (7 bases). This CDR3 contains 12 residues. Germline V gene sequence: CDR1 SQVTM, CDR2 ANQGSEA. Trimming removed 4 bases at V and 6 bases at J, with 13 bases between. The CDR3 sequence is CSVGRGAGEQYF. CDR3 bases: TGCAGCGTTGGCAGGGGGGCGGGCGAGCAGTACTTC.

As to this clonotype: An end of the junction does not agree with germline; a read error may underlie this. This sequence joins TRBV4-1 and TRBJ2-1, with unresolved D. Germline CDR1 MGHRA, CDR2 YSYEKL. This CDR3 has 14 residues. This chain's CDR3 is CTSSQERSNNEQFF. The CDR3 DNA is TGCACCAGCAGCCAAGAGCGAAGTAACAATGAGCAGTTCTTC.

Points on this clonotype: Germline and junction disagree at one end, which may indicate a read error. The V and J genes are TRBV11-2 and TRBJ2-7, with a weak D call TRBD1 (6 bases). Germline V CDR1 and CDR2: SGHAT, FQNNGV. The CDR3 length is 13 residues. DNA of the CDR3: TGTGCCAGCAGTACTGGCAGGGGCTACGAGCAGTATTTC. Its protein is CASSTGRGYEQYF.

As regards this clonotype: This CDR3 fails to terminate in the conserved phenylalanine or tryptophan, so it likely reflects a read error. The chain uses TRBV29-1 and TRBJ1-2; D is possibly TRBD1 (5 bases). CDR3 length: 13 amino acids. V shed 1 base and J shed 7 bases, with 13 bases lying between them. CDR1 is SQVTM, CDR2 ANQGSEA, per germline. This CDR3 is CSVEVSRGGGYTI. The CDR3 DNA reads as TGCAGCGTTGAAGTATCCCGGGGCGGTGGCTACACCATC.

Concerning this clonotype itself: One end of the junction varies from germline; a read error may be responsible. V is TRBV4-2 and J is TRBJ2-2; D remains ambiguous. Looked up from germline, CDR1 is LGHNA and CDR2 is YNFKEQ. The CDR3 is 15 residues long. CDR3 in DNA: TGTGCCAGCAGCCAAGAGGGCTTGAACAGCGGGGAGCTGTTTTTT. This sequence encodes CASSQEGLNSGELFF.